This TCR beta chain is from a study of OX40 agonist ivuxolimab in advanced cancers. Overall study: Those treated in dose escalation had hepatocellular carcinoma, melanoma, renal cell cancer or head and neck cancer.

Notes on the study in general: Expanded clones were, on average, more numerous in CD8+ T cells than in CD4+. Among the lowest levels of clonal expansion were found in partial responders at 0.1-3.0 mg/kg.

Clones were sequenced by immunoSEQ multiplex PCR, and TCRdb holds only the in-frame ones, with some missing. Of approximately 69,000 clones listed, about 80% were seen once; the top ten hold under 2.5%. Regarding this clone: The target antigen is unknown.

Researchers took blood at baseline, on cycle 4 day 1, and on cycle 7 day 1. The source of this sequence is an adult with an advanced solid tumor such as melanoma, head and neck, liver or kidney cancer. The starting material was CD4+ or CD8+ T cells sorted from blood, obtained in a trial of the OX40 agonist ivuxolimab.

CDR3 sequence reads: CASSTRQGVYEQYF. The CDR3 DNA sequence: TGTGCCAGCTCAACACGACAGGGGGTTTACGAGCAGTACTTC. The chain joins TRBV18 to TRBJ2-7, with 9 bases that match TRBD1. Germline lookup yields CDR1 KGHSH and CDR2 LQKENI. This CDR3 is 14 amino acids long. Losses at the gene ends were 5 bases for V and 4 bases for J; bases not matched to a gene: 6.